The T cell receptor beta chain under discussion was sequenced for a study of cytomegalovirus exposure and HLA in healthy donors. As for the study in general: One earlier analysis, a look at 180 million or so T cells, found around 110 million unique TCR beta sequences.

Primers for the PCR totalled 60 Vbeta and 13 Jbeta. The protocol was immunoSEQ multiplex PCR, while the TCRdb copy is restricted to in-frame clones and leaves out a portion. Seen here are around 240,000 clones, 82% observed once, and the top ten hold 5% to 6.5%. Study results and limitations: One variant, a missense change in DCLRE1C, was linked in a later analysis to TCR beta V- and J-gene trimming. The study recorded 160 or so TCR beta chains that were cytomegalovirus-associated.

Trimming cost V 1 base and J 1 base, with 7 bases left between them. Per germline, CDR1 LGHNA and CDR2 YSLEER. The CDR3 consists of 14 residues. Concerning this clone itself: Its antigen is as yet unknown.

V and J are TRBV4-3 and TRBJ2-5; D may be TRBD1 (6 bases). Sample: PBMCs. This receptor was taken from a woman aged 40 to 50 in good health and CMV-seropositive. CDR3 DNA: TGCGCCAGCAGCCAAGGACAGGCCCAAGAGACCCAGTACTTC. Amino acid sequence: CASSQGQAQETQYF.